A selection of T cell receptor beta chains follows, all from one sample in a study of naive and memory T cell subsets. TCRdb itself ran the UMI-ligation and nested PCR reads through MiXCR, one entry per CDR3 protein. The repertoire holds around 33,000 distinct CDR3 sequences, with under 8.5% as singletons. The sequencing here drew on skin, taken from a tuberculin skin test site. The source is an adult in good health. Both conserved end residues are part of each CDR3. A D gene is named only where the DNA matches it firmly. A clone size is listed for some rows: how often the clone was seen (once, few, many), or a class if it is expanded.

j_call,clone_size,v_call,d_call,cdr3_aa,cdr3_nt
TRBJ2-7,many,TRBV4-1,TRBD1,CASSHWTGYEQYF,TGCGCCAGCAGCCATTGGACAGGCTACGAGCAGTACTTC
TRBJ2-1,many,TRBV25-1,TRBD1,CASSEWGQKYNEQFF,TGTGCCAGCAGTGAATGGGGACAGAAGTACAATGAGCAGTTCTTC
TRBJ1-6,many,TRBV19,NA,CASRPTGTANSPLHF,TGTGCCAGTAGGCCTACCGGGACTGCGAATTCACCCCTCCACTTT
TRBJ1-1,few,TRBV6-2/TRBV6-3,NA,CASSPMGTEAFF,TGTGCCAGCAGTCCCATGGGCACTGAAGCTTTCTTT
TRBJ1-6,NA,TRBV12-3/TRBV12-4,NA,CASSFGALAASNSPLHF,TGTGCCAGCAGTTTTGGGGCCCTGGCAGCATCTAATTCACCCCTCCACTTT
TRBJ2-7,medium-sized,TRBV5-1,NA,CASSLVGSHEQYF,TGCGCCAGCAGCTTGGTGGGGTCCCACGAGCAGTACTTC
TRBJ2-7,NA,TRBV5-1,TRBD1,CASSPTGTGVGEQYF,TGCGCCAGCAGCCCGACCGGGACAGGGGTCGGCGAGCAGTACTTC
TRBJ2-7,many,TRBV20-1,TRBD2,CSAREPLAGSYEQYF,TGCAGTGCTAGAGAGCCACTAGCGGGATCCTACGAGCAGTACTTC
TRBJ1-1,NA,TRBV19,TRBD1,CASRPTGGWNTEAFF,TGTGCCAGTAGGCCCACAGGGGGCTGGAACACTGAAGCTTTCTTT
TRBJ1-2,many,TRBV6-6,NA,CASGGDGYTF,TGTGCCAGTGGAGGGGATGGCTACACCTTC
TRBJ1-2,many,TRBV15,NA,CATSMGPYVEDRGRYGYTF,TGTGCCACCAGCATGGGTCCCTACGTCGAGGACAGAGGACGGTATGGCTACACCTTC
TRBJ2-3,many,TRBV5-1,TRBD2,CASNIGTSGMSTDTQYF,TGCGCCAGCAACATCGGGACTAGCGGGATGAGCACAGATACGCAGTATTTT
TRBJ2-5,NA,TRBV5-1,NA,CASSPQGFEGTQYF,TGCGCCAGCAGCCCACAGGGTTTCGAGGGGACCCAGTACTTC
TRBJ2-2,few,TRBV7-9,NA,CASSPSSVEGTGELFF,TGTGCCAGCAGCCCTTCATCTGTGGAGGGCACCGGGGAGCTGTTTTTT
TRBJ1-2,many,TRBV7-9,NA,CASSPSGTYGYTF,TGTGCCAGCAGCCCCTCCGGGACCTATGGCTACACCTTC
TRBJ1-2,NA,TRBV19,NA,CASSIGDGLPNYGYTF,TGTGCCAGTAGTATCGGCGACGGTCTTCCAAACTATGGCTACACCTTC
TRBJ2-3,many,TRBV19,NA,CASSSQGTDTQYF,TGTGCCAGTAGTTCCCAGGGCACAGATACGCAGTATTTT
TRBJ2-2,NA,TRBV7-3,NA,CASTETGPNTGELFF,TGTGCCAGCACCGAAACCGGGCCGAACACCGGGGAGCTGTTTTTT
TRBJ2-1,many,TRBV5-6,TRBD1,CASSLSGQGYNEQFF,TGTGCCAGCAGCTTGTCGGGACAGGGTTACAATGAGCAGTTCTTC
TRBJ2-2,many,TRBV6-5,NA,CASSPPGIYTGELFF,TGTGCCAGCAGCCCTCCAGGGATATACACCGGGGAGCTGTTTTTT
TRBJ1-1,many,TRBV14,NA,CASSVMGANTEAFF,TGTGCCAGCAGCGTTATGGGGGCGAACACTGAAGCTTTCTTT
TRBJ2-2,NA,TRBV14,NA,CASSHTVNPTGELFF,TGTGCCAGCAGCCATACGGTCAACCCCACCGGGGAGCTGTTTTTT
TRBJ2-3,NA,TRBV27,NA,CASSLSADTDTQYF,TGTGCCAGCAGTTTATCGGCAGACACAGATACGCAGTATTTT
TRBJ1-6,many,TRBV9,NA,CASSVAVGYNSPLHF,TGTGCCAGCAGCGTGGCGGTCGGCTATAATTCACCCCTCCACTTT
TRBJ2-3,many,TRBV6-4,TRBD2,CASSDPSAGGRGVTQYF,TGTGCCAGCAGTGATCCCTCAGCGGGGGGGCGCGGAGTTACGCAGTATTTT
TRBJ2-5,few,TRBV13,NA,CASSLGGQETQYF,TGTGCCAGCAGCTTGGGGGGCCAAGAGACCCAGTACTTC
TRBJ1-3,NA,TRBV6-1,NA,CASSAEGTAGNTIYF,TGTGCCAGCAGTGCGGAGGGGACGGCTGGAAACACCATATATTTT
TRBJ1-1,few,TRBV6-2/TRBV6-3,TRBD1,CASSYGTGGMNTEAFF,TGTGCCAGCAGTTACGGGACAGGGGGGATGAACACTGAAGCTTTCTTT
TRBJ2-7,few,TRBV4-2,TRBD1,CASSQGQGAYEQYF,TGTGCCAGCAGCCAAGGACAGGGGGCTTACGAGCAGTACTTC